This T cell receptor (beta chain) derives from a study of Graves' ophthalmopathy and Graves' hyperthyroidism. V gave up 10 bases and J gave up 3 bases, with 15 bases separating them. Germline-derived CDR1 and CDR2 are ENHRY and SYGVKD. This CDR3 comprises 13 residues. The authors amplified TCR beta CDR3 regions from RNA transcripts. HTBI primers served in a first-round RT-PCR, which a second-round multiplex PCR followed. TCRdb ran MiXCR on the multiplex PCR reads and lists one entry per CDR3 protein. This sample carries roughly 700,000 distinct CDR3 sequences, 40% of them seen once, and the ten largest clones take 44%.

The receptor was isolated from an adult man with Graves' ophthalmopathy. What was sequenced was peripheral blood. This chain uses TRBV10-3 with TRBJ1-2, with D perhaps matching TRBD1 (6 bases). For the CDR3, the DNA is TGTGCCACCAGCACAGGGATCTACTATGGCTACACCTTC. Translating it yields CATSTGIYYGYTF.